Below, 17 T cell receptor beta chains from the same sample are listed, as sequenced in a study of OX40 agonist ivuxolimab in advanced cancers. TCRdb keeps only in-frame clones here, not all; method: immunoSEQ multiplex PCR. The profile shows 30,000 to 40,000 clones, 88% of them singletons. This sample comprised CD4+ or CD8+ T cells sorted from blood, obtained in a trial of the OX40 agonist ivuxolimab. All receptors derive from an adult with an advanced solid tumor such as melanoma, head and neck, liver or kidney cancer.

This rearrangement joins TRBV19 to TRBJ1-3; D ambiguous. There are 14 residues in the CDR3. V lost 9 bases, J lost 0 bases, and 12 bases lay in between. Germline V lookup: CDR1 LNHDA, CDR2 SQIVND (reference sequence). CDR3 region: CASRSVISGNTIYF. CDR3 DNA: TGTGCCAGCCGATCCGTTATCTCTGGAAACACCATATATTTT.

The CDR3 protein is CASSLRADEQYF. For the CDR3, the DNA is TGTGCCAGCAGTTTGAGGGCCGACGAGCAGTACTTC. This chain uses TRBV28 with TRBJ2-7; maybe TRBD2 (5 bases). The V and J ends lost 3 bases and 5 bases respectively, with 8 bases between them. There are 12 residues in the CDR3. From germline, CDR1 is MDHEN and CDR2 SYDVKM.

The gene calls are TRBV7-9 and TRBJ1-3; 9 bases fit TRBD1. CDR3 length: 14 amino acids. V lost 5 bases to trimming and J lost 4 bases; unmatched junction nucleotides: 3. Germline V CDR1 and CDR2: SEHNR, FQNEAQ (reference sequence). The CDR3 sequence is CASSPGTGGNTIYF. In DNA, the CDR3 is TGTGCCAGCAGCCCCGGGACAGGGGGAAACACCATATATTTT.

Here the CDR3 DNA reads TGTGCCAGCAGTTTGGGGAGTAGCGCCGAGCAGTACTTC. It encodes CASSLGSSAEQYF. The J gene is TRBJ2-7, the V gene TRBV28; D might be TRBD2 (5 bases). V gave up 3 bases and J gave up 6 bases, with 12 bases separating them. CDR3 size: 13 residues. CDR1 and CDR2 from the germline V gene are MDHEN and SYDVKM.

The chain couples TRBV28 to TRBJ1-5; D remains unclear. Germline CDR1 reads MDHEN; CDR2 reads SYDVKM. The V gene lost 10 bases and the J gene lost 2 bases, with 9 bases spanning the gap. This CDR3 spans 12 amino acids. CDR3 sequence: CATIWGNQPQHF. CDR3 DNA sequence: TGTGCCACCATCTGGGGCAATCAGCCCCAGCATTTT.

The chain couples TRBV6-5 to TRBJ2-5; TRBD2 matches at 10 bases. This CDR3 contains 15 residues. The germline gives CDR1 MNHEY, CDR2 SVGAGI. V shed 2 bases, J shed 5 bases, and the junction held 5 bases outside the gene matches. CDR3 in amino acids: CASSYPAGGRETQYF. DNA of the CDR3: TGTGCCAGCAGTTACCCAGCGGGGGGGCGGGAGACCCAGTACTTC.

The CDR3 loop reads CASGAGGPPNIQYF. In nucleotides, the CDR3 is TGTGCCAGTGGAGCGGGGGGGCCGCCAAACATTCAGTACTTC. This chain uses TRBV19 with TRBJ2-4; the match to TRBD2 covers 10 bases. The CDR3 loop spans 14 amino acids. Germline CDR1 and CDR2: LNHDA and SQIVND (reference sequence). V was clipped by 8 bases and J by 6 bases; unmatched bases: 7.

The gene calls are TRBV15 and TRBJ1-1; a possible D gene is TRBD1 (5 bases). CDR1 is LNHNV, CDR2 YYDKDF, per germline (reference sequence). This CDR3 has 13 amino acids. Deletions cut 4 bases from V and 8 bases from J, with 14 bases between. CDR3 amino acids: CATSNPDSTEAFF. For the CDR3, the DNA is TGTGCCACCAGCAACCCTGACAGTACGGAAGCTTTCTTT.

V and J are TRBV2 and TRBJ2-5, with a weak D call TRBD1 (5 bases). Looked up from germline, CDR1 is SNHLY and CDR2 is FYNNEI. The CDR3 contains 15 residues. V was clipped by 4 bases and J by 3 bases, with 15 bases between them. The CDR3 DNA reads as TGTGCCAGCAGTGTCGTGCAGGGAAGGAAAGAGACCCAGTACTTC. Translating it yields CASSVVQGRKETQYF.

This CDR3 is CASSLVGVGTEAFF. The CDR3 region has the DNA TGTGCCAGCAGCTTAGTGGGGGTCGGCACTGAAGCTTTCTTT. This sequence joins TRBV11-2 and TRBJ1-1; D may be TRBD1 (5 bases). Between the trimmed V and J ends, which lost 1 base and 4 bases, there was a span of 10 bases. CDR3 length equals 14 residues. The germline V gene encodes CDR1 SGHAT and CDR2 FQNNGV.

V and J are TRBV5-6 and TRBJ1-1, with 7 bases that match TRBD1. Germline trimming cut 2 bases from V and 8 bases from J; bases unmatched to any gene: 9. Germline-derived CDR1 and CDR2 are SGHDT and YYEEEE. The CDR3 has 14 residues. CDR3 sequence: CASSFYRGHIEAFF. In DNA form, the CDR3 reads TGTGCCAGCAGCTTTTACAGGGGCCACATAGAAGCTTTCTTT. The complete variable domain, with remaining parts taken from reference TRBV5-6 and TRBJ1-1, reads DAGVTQSPTHLIKTRGQQVTLRCSPKSGHDTVSWYQQALGQGPQFIFQYYEEEERQRGNFPDRFSGHQFPNYSSELNVNALLLGDSALYLCASSFYRGHIEAFFGQGTRLTVV.

CDR3 amino acids: CASSLRGMGTQYF. The CDR3 region has the DNA TGTGCCAGCAGTTTACGGGGTATGGGGACCCAGTACTTC. This rearrangement joins TRBV28 to TRBJ2-5, with D tentatively TRBD2 (5 bases). Between the trimmed V and J ends, which lost 2 bases and 7 bases, there was a span of 11 bases. CDR1 MDHEN and CDR2 SYDVKM come from the germline V gene. The CDR3 is made up of 13 amino acids.

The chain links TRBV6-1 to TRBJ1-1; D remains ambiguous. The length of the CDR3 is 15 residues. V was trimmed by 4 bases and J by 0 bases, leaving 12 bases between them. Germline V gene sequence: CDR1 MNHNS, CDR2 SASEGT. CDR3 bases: TGTGCCAGCAGTGTATCAAGGTCCATGAACACTGAAGCTTTCTTT. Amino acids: CASSVSRSMNTEAFF.

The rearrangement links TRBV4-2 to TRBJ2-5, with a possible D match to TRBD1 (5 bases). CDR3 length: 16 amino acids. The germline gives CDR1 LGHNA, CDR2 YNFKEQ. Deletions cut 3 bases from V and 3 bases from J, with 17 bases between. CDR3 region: CASSHTFKGLEETQYF. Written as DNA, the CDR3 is TGTGCCAGCAGCCACACTTTTAAGGGGTTGGAAGAGACCCAGTACTTC.

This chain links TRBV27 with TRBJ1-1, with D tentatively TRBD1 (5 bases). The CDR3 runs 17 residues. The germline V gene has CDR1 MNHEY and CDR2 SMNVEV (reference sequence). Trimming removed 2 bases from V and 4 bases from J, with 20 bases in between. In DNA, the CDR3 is TGTGCCAGCAGTTTAAATGGGGCGGGGCGGAGTGGCACTGAAGCTTTCTTT. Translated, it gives CASSLNGAGRSGTEAFF.

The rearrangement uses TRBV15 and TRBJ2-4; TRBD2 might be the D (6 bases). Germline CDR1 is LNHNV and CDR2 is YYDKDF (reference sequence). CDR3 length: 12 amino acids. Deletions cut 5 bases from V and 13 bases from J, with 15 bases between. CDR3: CATSEEGDRQYF. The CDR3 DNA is TGTGCCACCAGCGAGGAGGGAGACAGACAGTACTTC. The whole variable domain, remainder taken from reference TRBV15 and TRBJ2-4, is DAMVIQNPRYQVTQFGKPVTLSCSQTLNHNVMYWYQQKSSQAPKLLFHYYDKDFNNEADTPDNFQSRRPNTSFCFLDIRSPGLGDTAMYLCATSEEGDRQYFGAGTRLSVL.

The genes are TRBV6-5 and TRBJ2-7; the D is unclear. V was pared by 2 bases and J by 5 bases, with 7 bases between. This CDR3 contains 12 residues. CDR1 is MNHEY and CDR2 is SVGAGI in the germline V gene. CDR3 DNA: TGTGCCAGCAGTTACGACAATAACGAGCAGTACTTC. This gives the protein CASSYDNNEQYF.